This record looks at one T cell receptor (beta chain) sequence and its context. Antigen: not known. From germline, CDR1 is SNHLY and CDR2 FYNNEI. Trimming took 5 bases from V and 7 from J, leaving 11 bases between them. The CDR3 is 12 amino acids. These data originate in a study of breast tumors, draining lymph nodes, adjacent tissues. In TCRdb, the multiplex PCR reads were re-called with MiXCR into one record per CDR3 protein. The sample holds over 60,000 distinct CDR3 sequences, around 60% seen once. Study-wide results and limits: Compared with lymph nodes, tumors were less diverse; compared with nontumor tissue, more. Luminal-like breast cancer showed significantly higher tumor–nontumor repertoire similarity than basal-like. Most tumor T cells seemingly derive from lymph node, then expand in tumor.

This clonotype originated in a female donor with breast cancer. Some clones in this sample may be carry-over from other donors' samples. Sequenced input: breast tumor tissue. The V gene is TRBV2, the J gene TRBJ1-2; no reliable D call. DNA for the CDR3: TGTGCCAGCAGTCCAGGAGGTCTTGGCTACACCTTC. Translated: CASSPGGLGYTF.